These 27 T cell receptor beta chains share one sample of origin, sequenced in a study of early T cells in non-severe SARS-CoV-2 infection. Each CDR3 protein is one row after TCRdb ran MiXCR on the 5' RACE reads. The data contain approximately 46,000 distinct CDR3 sequences, roughly 6% of them singletons. The source material was whole blood. Source of these receptors: an adult who was a healthcare worker with PCR-confirmed SARS-CoV-2 infection or an uninfected control (not recorded which).

This clonotype was counted between two and nine times. The chain is built from TRBV4-3 and TRBJ1-1, with D unresolved. CDR1 and CDR2 from the germline V gene are LGHNA and YSLEER. The CDR3 runs 15 residues. Trimming removed 4 bases at V and 1 base at J, with 13 bases between. The CDR3 sequence is CASSRGEGWNTEAFF. CDR3 coding DNA: TGCGCCAGCAGCCGCGGCGAGGGCTGGAACACTGAAGCTTTCTTT.

In this sample, this clonotype turned up many times. The rearrangement links TRBV10-3 to TRBJ2-1; D call uncertain. Per the germline V gene, CDR1 is ENHRY and CDR2 is SYGVKD. This CDR3 has 12 amino acids. Between the trimmed V and J ends, which lost 6 bases and 7 bases, there was a span of 10 bases. The CDR3 protein is CAISPMGNEQFF. For the CDR3, the DNA is TGTGCCATCAGCCCGATGGGGAATGAGCAGTTCTTC.

The chain joins TRBV5-1 to TRBJ1-4; D remains unclear. The germline gives CDR1 SGHRS, CDR2 YFSETQ. The CDR3 has 14 residues. Trimming removed 0 bases from V and 2 bases from J, with 5 bases in between. The CDR3 sequence: CASSLGETNEKLFF. The CDR3 DNA reads as TGCGCCAGCAGCTTGGGGGAGACTAATGAAAAACTGTTTTTT.

In its sample, this clonotype was seen a few times. J is TRBJ2-7 and V is TRBV12-3 or TRBV12-4, with D unclear. V lost 5 bases, J lost 6 bases, and 14 bases lay in between. The CDR3 consists of 13 residues. The CDR3 DNA is TGTGCCAGCAGTCCCAGTAGAGGAGCCGAGCAGTACTTC. Protein sequence: CASSPSRGAEQYF.

V is TRBV28 and J is TRBJ2-1; unclear D gene. Trimming shortened V by 6 bases and J by 0 bases, and 9 bases separated the two germline ends. The CDR3 runs to 14 residues. Germline CDR1 MDHEN, CDR2 SYDVKM. The CDR3 sequence is CASSISYSYNEQFF. As DNA, the CDR3 is TGTGCCAGCAGCATCTCTTACTCCTACAATGAGCAGTTCTTC. Full variable domain (remainder filled in from reference TRBV28 and TRBJ2-1): DVKVTQSSRYLVKRTGEKVFLECVQDMDHENMFWYRQDPGLGLRLIYFSYDVKMKEKGDIPEGYSVSREKKERFSLILESASTNQTSMYLCASSISYSYNEQFFGPGTRLTVL.

This clonotype was found many times. The rearrangement joins TRBV6-5 to TRBJ2-7; TRBD1 or TRBD2 may be the D gene (5 bases each). This CDR3 is built from 16 residues. Trimming shortened V by 5 bases and J by 4 bases, and 21 bases separated the two germline ends. Germline CDR1 reads MNHEY; CDR2 reads SVGAGI. In DNA, the CDR3 is TGTGCCAGCAGTCCACCAGGGACCATGAGGGCTTACGAGCAGTACTTC. Protein product: CASSPPGTMRAYEQYF.

This clonotype was counted a few times. V is TRBV29-1 and J is TRBJ2-7; TRBD1 or TRBD2 may be the D gene (5 bases each). This CDR3 is built from 15 residues. Germline-derived CDR1 and CDR2 are SQVTM and ANQGSEA. The V end lost 0 bases, the J end lost 2 bases, and 14 bases lay between the germline ends. The CDR3 sequence is CSVEEGTGITYEQYF. In DNA form, the CDR3 reads TGCAGCGTTGAAGAGGGGACGGGTATCACCTACGAGCAGTACTTC.

This clonotype was observed a handful of times. The chain employs TRBV7-9 and TRBJ2-5; TRBD1 matches 8 bases. Per germline, CDR1 SEHNR and CDR2 FQNEAQ (reference sequence). CDR3 length equals 14 residues. The V gene end was trimmed by 2 bases and the J gene end by 5 bases; junction bases not matched to a gene: 4. The CDR3 reads CASSLQGARETQYF. As DNA, the CDR3 is TGTGCCAGCAGCTTACAGGGGGCGCGGGAGACCCAGTACTTC.

The V and J genes are TRBV13 and TRBJ1-6; a possible D gene is TRBD1 (6 bases). Trimming removed 8 bases from V and 2 bases from J, with 13 bases in between. Germline V gives CDR1 PRHDT, CDR2 FYEKMQ (reference sequence). There are 15 residues in the CDR3. The CDR3 loop is CASRPKGAYNSPLHF. In nucleotides, the CDR3 is TGTGCCAGCCGCCCCAAGGGGGCCTATAATTCACCCCTCCACTTT.

This clonotype is classed as medium-sized. The chain employs TRBV13 and TRBJ2-1; 10 nucleotides match TRBD1. With 3 bases clipped from V and 8 bases from J, the junction kept 7 bases outside the gene matches. Germline values: CDR1 PRHDT, CDR2 FYEKMQ (reference sequence). The CDR3 totals 15 residues. CDR3 in DNA: TGTGCCAGCAGCTTCCGACAGGGGGCTTCTGATGAGCAGTTCTTC. Protein product: CASSFRQGASDEQFF.

The V call is TRBV28, the J call TRBJ2-1; 7 bases fit TRBD2. V shed 7 bases and J 12 bases; nucleotides not matched to a gene: 12. Germline CDR1 and CDR2: MDHEN and SYDVKM. This CDR3 region has 13 residues. The CDR3 region is CASTTGTNVAQFF. Written as DNA, the CDR3 is TGTGCCAGCACCACCGGGACTAACGTGGCGCAGTTCTTC.

This clonotype was seen just once. The gene calls are TRBV5-5 and TRBJ1-4; 10 positions agree with TRBD1. Germline lookup yields CDR1 SGHKS and CDR2 YYEKEE (reference sequence). This CDR3 contains 15 residues. Losses at the gene ends were 0 bases for V and 7 bases for J; bases not matched to a gene: 3. The CDR3 sequence: CASSLGRTGGEKLFF. CDR3 DNA: TGTGCCAGCAGCTTGGGTCGGACAGGGGGTGAAAAACTGTTTTTT.

This clonotype has at least ten counts. The chain recombines TRBV4-3 with TRBJ2-7, with unresolved D. Germline lookup yields CDR1 LGHNA and CDR2 YSLEER. Trimming stripped 0 bases from V and 6 bases from J, with 9 bases between. The CDR3 has 13 residues. In nucleotides, the CDR3 is TGCGCCAGCAGCCAAGAGAGACGCGGCGAGCAGTACTTC. Encoded protein: CASSQERRGEQYF.

This clonotype was counted at least ten times. J is TRBJ2-3 and V is TRBV12-3 or TRBV12-4, with 7 bases fitting TRBD2. The CDR3 sequence is 15 residues long. Germline trimming cut 5 bases from V and 5 bases from J; bases unmatched to any gene: 10. CDR3 in DNA: TGTGCCAGCAGTCTGAGGGGAGCGGGGAAAGATACGCAGTATTTT. Translated: CASSLRGAGKDTQYF.

There are a few counts of this clonotype. This chain connects TRBV18 to TRBJ1-5; D not resolved. V was clipped by 3 bases and J by 4 bases, with 7 bases between them. The CDR3 is made up of 13 amino acids. Germline lookup yields CDR1 KGHSH and CDR2 LQKENI. CDR3 residues: CASSPIGNQPQHF. The DNA for the CDR3 is TGTGCCAGCTCACCTATAGGGAATCAGCCCCAGCATTTT.

The chain couples TRBV5-1 to TRBJ1-2, with 7 bases that match TRBD1. CDR1 and CDR2 (germline): SGHRS, YFSETQ. This CDR3 spans 11 amino acids. Trimming removed 7 bases from V and 6 bases from J; junction bases left unmatched: 3. In nucleotides, the CDR3 is TGCGCCAGCGGGACAGCCCATGGCTACACCTTC. It translates to CASGTAHGYTF.

The chain uses TRBV28 and TRBJ2-2, with a weak D call TRBD2 (6 bases). V lost 8 bases, J lost 3 bases, and 13 bases lay in between. The CDR3 consists of 14 residues. Looked up from germline, CDR1 is MDHEN and CDR2 is SYDVKM. The CDR3 region is CASAVTGDTGELFF. CDR3 coding DNA: TGTGCCAGCGCAGTGACGGGAGACACCGGGGAGCTGTTTTTT.

The rearrangement joins TRBV10-3 to TRBJ1-2; the D is unclear. The CDR3 is made up of 14 amino acids. The germline V and J ends were trimmed by 2 bases and 0 bases, with 7 bases remaining between them. The V gene's germline CDR1 is ENHRY and CDR2 SYGVKD. The CDR3 spells CAISETVANYGYTF. The CDR3 DNA is TGTGCCATCAGTGAGACAGTCGCTAACTATGGCTACACCTTC.

This clonotype was seen ten or more times. This chain links TRBV7-6 with TRBJ1-1; 8 nucleotides agree with TRBD1. CDR3 length: 12 amino acids. CDR1 is SGHVS and CDR2 is FNYEAQ in the germline V gene. Trimming at V came to 6 bases and at J to 11 bases, leaving 8 bases not matched to a gene. The CDR3, as DNA: TGTGCCAGCAGTCCGCAGGGGGCAGGGGCTTTCTTT. It encodes CASSPQGAGAFF.

This clonotype was observed at least ten times. The genes are TRBV29-1 and TRBJ2-3; D remains ambiguous. CDR3 length: 12 amino acids. Germline CDR1 is SQVTM and CDR2 is ANQGSEA. Between the trimmed V and J ends, which lost 0 bases and 5 bases, there was a span of 6 bases. The CDR3 region has the DNA TGCAGCGTTGAAGAAATGAGAGATACGCAGTATTTT. It codes for CSVEEMRDTQYF.

This chain joins TRBV7-3 and TRBJ2-2; D perhaps matches TRBD2 (6 bases). The CDR3 has 14 amino acids. Trimming took 4 bases from V and 1 from J, leaving 7 bases between them. Germline CDR1 reads SGHTA; CDR2 reads FQGTGA. The CDR3 loop reads CASSSTRNTGELFF. The CDR3 DNA is TGTGCCAGCAGCTCGACTAGGAACACCGGGGAGCTGTTTTTT.

At least ten counts were recorded for this clonotype. The J gene is TRBJ2-1, the V gene TRBV5-1, with D perhaps assigned TRBD1 or TRBD2 (5 bases each). This CDR3 is 15 amino acids long. With 5 bases removed from V and 2 bases from J, the gap between germline ends came to 14 bases. Germline CDR1 and CDR2: SGHRS and YFSETQ. CDR3 bases: TGCGCCAGCAGACGCCCCCGGGACCCCTACAATGAGCAGTTCTTC. It translates to CASRRPRDPYNEQFF.

This clonotype was seen at least ten times. Here the CDR3 reads CASSALTGSSYEQYF. In DNA form, the CDR3 reads TGTGCCAGCAGTGCCCTAACGGGCAGTTCCTACGAGCAGTACTTC. This sequence joins TRBV6-1 and TRBJ2-7, with unresolved D. The V end lost 4 bases, the J end lost 1 base, and 14 bases lay between the germline ends. CDR3 length equals 15 residues. The germline V gene has CDR1 MNHNS and CDR2 SASEGT.

This clonotype was observed at least ten times. V is TRBV14 and J is TRBJ2-3; no reliable D call. The V and J ends lost 0 bases and 0 bases respectively, with 7 bases between them. This CDR3 comprises 15 residues. Germline V gives CDR1 SGHDN, CDR2 FVKESK. This CDR3 is CASSQDLGSTDTQYF. CDR3 bases: TGTGCCAGCAGCCAAGATTTGGGCAGCACAGATACGCAGTATTTT.

Ten or more counts support this clonotype. This sequence joins TRBV12-3 or TRBV12-4 and TRBJ1-5; D not resolved. V was pared by 3 bases and J by 7 bases, with 7 bases between. The CDR3 loop spans 12 amino acids. CDR3 loop: CASSFGRQPQHF. The CDR3 coding sequence is TGTGCCAGCAGTTTTGGGCGGCAGCCCCAGCATTTT.

This clonotype came up many times. The chain carries TRBV29-1 and TRBJ2-5; 8 bases are a match to TRBD2. V lost 1 base to trimming and J lost 5 bases; unmatched junction nucleotides: 3. This CDR3 region has 13 residues. Germline CDR1 is SQVTM and CDR2 is ANQGSEA. The DNA for the CDR3 is TGCAGCGTTGAAGCGGGGGGGGCGGAGACCCAGTACTTC. Residues: CSVEAGGAETQYF.

This clonotype was counted a few times. V is TRBV10-3 and J is TRBJ1-2, with 8 bases matching TRBD1. Germline loops: CDR1 ENHRY, CDR2 SYGVKD. This CDR3 contains 15 residues. After removal of 4 bases from V and 0 bases from J, the junction contained 4 bases not matched to a gene. The CDR3 sequence is CAISAGQESNYGYTF. In nucleotides, the CDR3 is TGTGCCATCAGTGCGGGACAGGAATCTAACTATGGCTACACCTTC.